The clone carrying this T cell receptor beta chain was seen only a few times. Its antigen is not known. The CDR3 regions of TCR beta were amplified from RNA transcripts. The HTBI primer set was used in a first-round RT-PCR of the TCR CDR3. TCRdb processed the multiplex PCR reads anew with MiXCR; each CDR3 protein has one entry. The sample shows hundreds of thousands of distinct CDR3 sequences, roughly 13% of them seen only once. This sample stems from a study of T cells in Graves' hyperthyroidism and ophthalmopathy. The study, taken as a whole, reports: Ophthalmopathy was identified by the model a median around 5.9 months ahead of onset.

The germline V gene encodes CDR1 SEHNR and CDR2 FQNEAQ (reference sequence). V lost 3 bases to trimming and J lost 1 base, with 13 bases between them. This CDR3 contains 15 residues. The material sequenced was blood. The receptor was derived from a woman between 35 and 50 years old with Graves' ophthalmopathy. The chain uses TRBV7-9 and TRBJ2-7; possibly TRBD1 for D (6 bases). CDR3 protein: CASSFGSGQSYEQYF. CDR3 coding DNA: TGTGCCAGCAGCTTTGGTTCAGGACAGTCCTACGAGCAGTACTTC.